This entry lists 3 T cell receptor beta chains sequenced from one sample in a study of blood T cell repertoires in COVID-19. Measured with immunoSEQ multiplex PCR; TCRdb has only the in-frame clones, and not every one. The sample consists of about 160,000 clones, approximately 80% of them appearing once. Sequencing used peripheral blood. Receptors originate from an elderly woman with acute or convalescent COVID-19.

The rearrangement joins TRBV2 to TRBJ2-1, with 7 bases matching TRBD1. Germline V lookup: CDR1 SNHLY, CDR2 FYNNEI. The CDR3 extends over 14 amino acids. After removal of 5 bases from V and 7 bases from J, the junction contained 8 bases not matched to a gene. CDR3 residues: CASSRGTVLNEQFF. DNA of the CDR3: TGTGCCAGCAGTCGAGGGACAGTTTTGAATGAGCAGTTCTTC.

V and J are TRBV29-1 and TRBJ1-1; a weak D match, TRBD1 (5 bases). Trimming took 7 bases from V and 11 from J, leaving 14 bases between them. This CDR3 spans 10 amino acids. In germline, CDR1 is SQVTM, CDR2 ANQGSEA. Written as DNA, the CDR3 is TGCAGCGCAGAGACAGTCGCCGCTTTCTTT. It encodes CSAETVAAFF.

This chain uses TRBV7-9 with TRBJ2-2; 7 bases match TRBD2. CDR1 is SEHNR and CDR2 is FQNEAQ in the germline V gene (reference sequence). Unmatched junction bases numbered 9, after V lost 5 bases and J lost 6 bases. The CDR3 totals 15 residues. The CDR3 spells CASSPAGKDAGELFF. The CDR3 DNA sequence: TGTGCCAGCAGCCCAGCGGGGAAAGACGCCGGGGAGCTGTTTTTT. Drawing the rest from reference TRBV7-9 and TRBJ2-2, the complete variable domain is DTGVSQNPRHKITKRGQNVTFRCDPISEHNRLYWYRQTLGQGPEFLTYFQNEAQLEKSRLLSDRFSAERPKGSFSTLEIQRTEQGDSAMYLCASSPAGKDAGELFFGEGSRLTVL.